This entry concerns a single T cell receptor beta chain. What it binds is unknown. Treatment: approximately 10-day PBMC culture with coronavirus spike peptide pools or control peptides (ViraFEST assay). In the ViraFEST assay, peptide-pool expansion preceded TCR sequencing of expanded clonotypes. This sample was included in a study of vaccination and CD4 T cells after COVID-19. Sequenced with the Oncomine TCR Beta short-read assay was DNA taken from cultured CD4+ T cells. In TCRdb, the PCR reads were re-called with MiXCR into one record per CDR3 protein. The top ten clones hold over 5% of a sample with 15,000 to 19,000 distinct CDR3 sequences, about 39% of them seen once. The junction had 8 bases not matched to a gene; V was cut back by 3 bases and J by 3 bases. The CDR3 length is 16 residues. From germline, CDR1 is MGHRA and CDR2 YSYEKL.

Sample: CD4+ T cells from blood, cultured in vitro, taken before SARS-CoV-2 vaccination. The rearrangement joins TRBV4-1 to TRBJ2-1, with 7 bases matching TRBD2. The source of this sequence is a human donor who had recovered from COVID-19. CDR3 DNA sequence: TGCGCCAGCAGCCAGCCAATCGGGGGGATCTACAATGAGCAGTTCTTC. Translated: CASSQPIGGIYNEQFF.